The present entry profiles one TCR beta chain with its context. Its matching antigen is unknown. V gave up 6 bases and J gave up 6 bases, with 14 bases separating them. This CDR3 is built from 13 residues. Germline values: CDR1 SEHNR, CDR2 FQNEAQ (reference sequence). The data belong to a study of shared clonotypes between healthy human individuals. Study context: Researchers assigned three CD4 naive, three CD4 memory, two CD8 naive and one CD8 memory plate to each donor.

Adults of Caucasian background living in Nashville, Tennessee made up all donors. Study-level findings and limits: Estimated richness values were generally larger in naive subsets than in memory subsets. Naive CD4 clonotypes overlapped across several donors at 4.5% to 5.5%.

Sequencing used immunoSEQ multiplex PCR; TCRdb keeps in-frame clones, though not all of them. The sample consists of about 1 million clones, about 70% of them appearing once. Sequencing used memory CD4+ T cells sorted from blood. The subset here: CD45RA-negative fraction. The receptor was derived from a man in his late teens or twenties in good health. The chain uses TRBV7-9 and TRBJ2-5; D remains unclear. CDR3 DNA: TGTGCCAGCAGGTACCCGCCCGGGCAGACCCAGTACTTC. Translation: CASRYPPGQTQYF.